This T cell receptor beta chain is from a study of T-cell memory formation after mild COVID-19. This CDR3 comprises 15 residues. CDR1 and CDR2 (germline): SGHTA, FQGNSA. V lost 8 bases to trimming and J lost 4 bases; unmatched junction nucleotides: 9. Points on this clonotype: Its matching antigen is unknown.

After 5'RACE with constant-segment primers, TCR alpha and TCR beta cDNA libraries carrying sample barcodes and UMIs were obtained. TCRdb used MiXCR to reprocess the 5' RACE reads, holding one entry per CDR3 protein. This sample has approximately 260,000 distinct CDR3 sequences; 16% occur once, and the top ten carry 3.5%. Study-level points and caveats: Still unconfirmed is whether the second-wave clones peaking on day 37 recognized SARS-CoV-2. Clones shrinking from day 15 to 85 showed even CD4/CD8 mixes; later expanders tilted CD4+.

The rearrangement uses TRBV7-2 and TRBJ2-2, with 8 bases matching TRBD2. This receptor was identified in a man younger than 35 who had mild COVID-19 (a few samples of this study predate the infection). Cell type and time point are not known. The sequenced sample consisted of PBMCs or a T cell subset sorted from them (not recorded which). Written as DNA, the CDR3 is TGTGCCAGCTCAAAGGTCGGGGGGGGCACCGGGGAGCTGTTTTTT. Its translation: CASSKVGGGTGELFF.